The rows below give T cell receptor beta chains drawn from one sample of a study of CD8+CD57+ T cells in acquired aplastic anemia. MiXCR was run by TCRdb on the reads, yielding one entry per CDR3 protein. The sample lists 200,000 to 250,000 distinct CDR3 sequences, roughly 60% seen once, with around three fifths in the top ten. Input material: sorted CD4+, CD8+, or CD8+CD57+ T cells (not recorded which) from PBMCs. The receptors here all came from a human donor with aplastic anemia. The CDR3 runs from the conserved cysteine through the conserved F or W. The D gene is left open where the match is weak. Some rows have no size entry. The others give once, few or many, or a class for an expanded clone.

j_gene,d_gene,abundance,v_gene,CDR3nt,CDR3aa
TRBJ2-1,TRBD1,NA,TRBV10-2,TGCGCCAGCAGTTCGAGGACAGGGAGCTCCTACAATGAGCAGTTCTTC,CASSSRTGSSYNEQFF
TRBJ1-2,NA,NA,TRBV7-8,TGTGCCAGCAGTGGAGGGGGGCTCTATGGCTACACCTTC,CASSGGGLYGYTF
TRBJ2-1,TRBD1,NA,TRBV7-3,TGTGCCAGCAGCTTCCGACAGGGCTATGAGCAGTTCTTC,CASSFRQGYEQFF
TRBJ2-3,TRBD1,many,TRBV5-1,TGCGCCAGCAGCTTGACAGGGGGCGACACAGATACGCAGTATTTT,CASSLTGGDTDTQYF
TRBJ2-7,NA,many,TRBV7-8,TGTGCCAGCAGCTCAGGGGGGCTCTACGAGCAGTACTTC,CASSSGGLYEQYF
TRBJ1-1,NA,NA,TRBV10-3,TGTGCCATCAGTGCAGGGTATGAAGCTTTCTTT,CAISAGYEAFF
TRBJ2-2,NA,NA,TRBV9,TGTGCCAGCAGCGTGGCCGGGACGACCACCGGGGAGCTGTTTTTT,CASSVAGTTTGELFF
TRBJ2-2,NA,NA,TRBV7-9,TGTGCCAGCAGCGCCCGCATGACCACCGGGGAGCTGTTTTTT,CASSARMTTGELFF
TRBJ1-5,NA,NA,TRBV24-1,TGTGCCACCAGTCCGCGGGACATTAATCAGCCCCAGCATTTT,CATSPRDINQPQHF
TRBJ2-7,TRBD1,NA,TRBV5-6,TGTGCCAGCAGCCCCACGGACAGGTCCTACGAGCAGTACTTC,CASSPTDRSYEQYF
TRBJ1-5,NA,many,TRBV2,TGTGCCAGCAGTGACGTCGGTAGCAATCAGCCCCAGCATTTT,CASSDVGSNQPQHF
TRBJ1-4,NA,NA,TRBV7-9,TGTGCCAGCAGTTCGGGACGGGGCGATGAAAAACTGTTTTTT,CASSSGRGDEKLFF
TRBJ1-5,TRBD1,NA,TRBV20-1,TGCAGTGCTAGTGGGGACAGGGGGCTACAGCCCCAGCATTTT,CSASGDRGLQPQHF
TRBJ1-5,TRBD1,few,TRBV19,TGTGCCAGTAGTACCGTGACAGGGGAGGGATATAGCAATCAGCCCCAGCATTTT,CASSTVTGEGYSNQPQHF
TRBJ1-1,NA,NA,TRBV7-6,TGTGCCAGCAGCCCTTACCCGACAAGGGGCTCGAACACTGAAGCTTTCTTT,CASSPYPTRGSNTEAFF
TRBJ1-4,NA,NA,TRBV20-1,TGCAGTGCTAGAGCGGGGACGAAATCCGCCGGAACTAATGAAAAACTGTTTTTT,CSARAGTKSAGTNEKLFF
TRBJ2-2,NA,many,TRBV11-2,TGTGCCAGCAGCTTAGGAGGGGTAGGGGCAGACACCGGGGAGCTGTTTTTT,CASSLGGVGADTGELFF
TRBJ2-2,NA,NA,TRBV7-9,TGTGCCAGCAGCGTAGCCACCGGGGAGCTGTTTTTT,CASSVATGELFF
TRBJ2-7,TRBD1,NA,TRBV10-3,TGTGCCACCAGAGGGGGCGGCGGGTTGGAGCAGTACTTC,CATRGGGGLEQYF
TRBJ2-1,TRBD1,NA,TRBV24-1,TGTGCCACCAGTGATTTAAGGACAGGGGCCAGGGGCGGGCAGTTCTTC,CATSDLRTGARGGQFF
TRBJ2-7,NA,NA,TRBV5-1,TGCGCCAGCAGCTTGGGCGCAGTCCACGAGCAGTACTTC,CASSLGAVHEQYF
TRBJ2-1,TRBD1,NA,TRBV20-1,TGCAGTGTCTACAGGGGTTTTTCCTACAATGAGCAGTTCTTC,CSVYRGFSYNEQFF
TRBJ1-1,NA,once,TRBV2,TGTGCCAGCGCGGTACAGGGTCCTGAAGCTTTCTTT,CASAVQGPEAFF
TRBJ2-7,NA,NA,TRBV5-6,TGTGCCAGCAGCCCCGCCGGGGTAATCTACTACGAGCAGTACTTC,CASSPAGVIYYEQYF
TRBJ2-1,TRBD2,NA,TRBV27,TGTGCCAGCAACCCCGGGGGGGCCTACAATGAGCAGTTCTTC,CASNPGGAYNEQFF
TRBJ2-2,NA,NA,TRBV10-3,TGTGCCATCAGTGAGTCGGGTAGCTTGAACACCGGGGAGCTGTTTTTT,CAISESGSLNTGELFF
TRBJ2-1,NA,NA,TRBV15,TGTGCCACCAGCAGTGCAACAGGCAACAATGAGCAGTTCTTC,CATSSATGNNEQFF
TRBJ1-1,NA,NA,TRBV11-2,TGTGCCAGCAGCCGGGGGGGGGTTAGAGGCACTGAAGCTTTCTTT,CASSRGGVRGTEAFF
TRBJ2-1,NA,few,TRBV10-3,TGTGCCACCAACCAAGGGGGTAATGAGCAGTTCTTC,CATNQGGNEQFF
TRBJ2-7,TRBD2,many,TRBV19,TGTGCCACCAGACTAGCGGGGGATTACGAGCAGTACTTC,CATRLAGDYEQYF
TRBJ1-1,NA,NA,TRBV29-1,TGCAGCGTTGGACAGAGTAACACTGAAGCTTTCTTT,CSVGQSNTEAFF
TRBJ1-5,TRBD1,NA,TRBV2,TGTGCCAGCATGGGACAGAGCAATCAGCCCCAGCATTTT,CASMGQSNQPQHF
TRBJ1-2,NA,NA,TRBV7-8,TGTGCCAGCAGCACCTGGACAGTCCCTAACTATGGCTACACCTTC,CASSTWTVPNYGYTF
TRBJ1-1,NA,once,TRBV9,TGTGCCAGCAGCGTAGATGAGGGAACCGAAGCTTTCTTT,CASSVDEGTEAFF
TRBJ1-1,NA,NA,TRBV24-1,TGTGCCACCAGTGATTTGCTTTCAGGACGAGCTTTCTTT,CATSDLLSGRAFF
TRBJ2-5,NA,NA,TRBV24-1,TGTGCCACCAGTAATGTGGGAATCGAAGAGACCCAGTACTTC,CATSNVGIEETQYF
TRBJ1-1,NA,NA,TRBV24-1,TGTGCCACCAGTGATGGTACAGGGAGGGACACTGAAGCTTTCTTT,CATSDGTGRDTEAFF